This TCR beta chain was sequenced in a study of blood T cell dynamics during melanoma immunotherapy. Study details: Metastatic melanoma patients received first-line pembrolizumab or nivolumab plus ipilimumab.

From germline, CDR1 is SGHKS and CDR2 YYEKEE (reference sequence). The V end lost 4 bases, the J end lost 7 bases, and 21 bases lay between the germline ends. The CDR3 runs 15 residues. Time point reported: pre-treatment baseline. Disease control meant complete response, partial response or stable disease at 12 weeks. Profiling relied on immunoSEQ multiplex PCR, and the TCRdb table lists in-frame clones only, not all of them. The sample holds about 22,000 clones, roughly 86% seen once. The receptor was derived from a human donor with melanoma. The rearrangement links TRBV5-5 to TRBJ2-7, with D possibly being TRBD1 (6 bases). Sequencing used blood, obtained from a patient treated with checkpoint blockade. CDR3 nucleotide sequence: TGTGCCAGCAGCGCATGGACAGCCAGTGGGGCTGAGCAGTACTTC. It is translated as CASSAWTASGAEQYF.